This TCR beta chain was documented in a study of T-cell memory formation after mild COVID-19 (TCRdb year 2021). General notes on the study: TCR sequence clusters from the two donors were found to be largely donor specific. T-cell clones expanding and contracting after mild COVID-19 in two donors were tracked by longitudinal TCRalpha and TCRbeta repertoire sequencing. Two young, previously healthy adult volunteers made up the cohort, one male and one female.

V loses 5 bases, J loses 5 bases, and the germline ends lie 12 bases apart. Taken from the germline V gene, the CDR1 and CDR2 loops are SGHTA and FQGNSA. Counted from cysteine to phenylalanine, this CDR3 has 14 amino acids. The sequence is cut down to CDR3 DNA, 42 bases in frame from base 1. Sequencing used an Illumina NovaSeq 6000. Using 5'RACE with constant-segment primers, TCRalpha and TCRbeta cDNA libraries were constructed, with sample barcodes and unique molecular identifiers added in the process. RNA was extracted from every sample with Trizol reagent. Amplification of the libraries took two PCR steps, and the second step added a second sample barcode plus Illumina TruSeq adapters. Sequencing of the libraries was done on an Illumina NovaSeq, producing 2 x 150 bp paired-end reads. The published analysis was carried out like this. Demultiplexing of reads and collapsing into UMI-guided consensus sequences were performed with migec v1.2.7. Using mixcr v2.1.11, the UMI consensuses were aligned to TRA and TRB V and J templates and assembled into clonotypes. Clonotypes were classified as expanded or contracted when called significant by both edgeR and NoisET, with noise models trained on biological replicates. For edgeR calls, the cutoffs were a false discovery rate-adjusted p below 0.01 and a log2 fold-change threshold of 1. As an exploratory analysis of dynamics, max-normalized trajectories of the 1000 most abundant clonotypes were examined by PCA with hierarchical clustering. The CD4 or CD8 phenotype of responding clones was assigned using the separately sequenced CD4+ and CD8+ repertoires. Using fastp trimming at Q25 and MiXCR clonotype assembly, TCRdb reanalyzed the public sequencing data and kept in-frame beta chains. Identical CDR3 protein sequences are pooled into one entry, listed with their most common genes and DNA. The V and J calls here are based on TCRdb, not the publication. The sample table contains hundreds of thousands of distinct CDR3 sequences; only one count was recorded for approximately 19% of them. The ten largest clonotypes hold around a fifth of the sample.

Ficoll-Paque density gradient centrifugation was used to isolate PBMCs. In this sample, this clonotype turned up many times. Its antigen is still unknown. The input lacks base qualities; no much larger clone sits a single base away. Here is what the overall study found, with its caveats: Clones that contracted from day 15 to 85 showed balanced CD4/CD8 phenotypes, whereas a second wave of clones that expanded from day 15 to 37 leaned towards CD4+. The study included only two mild cases, and larger cohorts that include severe cases with pre-infection samples were judged to be necessary. Contracting CD4+ clones turned up mainly in the CM and EM memory subsets, whereas EMRA was where CD8+ clones were enriched. Some responding clones were detected in pre-infection memory, which suggested that pre-existing cross-reactive memory T cells had joined the SARS-CoV-2 response. The second-wave clones that peaked on day 37 were not confirmed to be SARS-CoV-2 specific.

The TCR was taken from a man aged 18-30 years who had mild COVID-19 (a few samples of this study predate the infection). The sample titles of this study are shuffled in the database, so cell type and time point are left out; the donor was told from shared clones. Material: PBMCs or a T cell subset sorted from them (not recorded which). Here the chain combines TRBV7-2 and TRBJ2-2; no D segment can be confidently identified. The DNA sequence follows: TGTGCCAGCAGCGTGGGGTTTTGGACCGGGGAGCTGTTTTTT. This codes for CASSVGFWTGELFF.